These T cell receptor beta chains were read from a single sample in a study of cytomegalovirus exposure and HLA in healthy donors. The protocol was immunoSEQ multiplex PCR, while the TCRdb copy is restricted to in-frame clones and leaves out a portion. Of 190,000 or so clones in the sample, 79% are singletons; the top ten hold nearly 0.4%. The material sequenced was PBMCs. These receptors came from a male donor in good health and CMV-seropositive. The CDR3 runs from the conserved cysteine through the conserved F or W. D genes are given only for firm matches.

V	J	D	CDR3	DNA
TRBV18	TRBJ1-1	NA	CASSQNLDSRNTEAFF	TGTGCCAGCTCCCAGAACTTGGACAGCAGGAACACTGAAGCTTTCTTT
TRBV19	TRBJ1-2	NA	CASSIGRERPNYGYTF	TGTGCCAGTAGTATAGGGAGAGAGAGACCTAACTATGGCTACACCTTC
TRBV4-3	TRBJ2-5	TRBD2	CASSPLAGGPGETQYF	TGCGCCAGCAGCCCCTTAGCGGGAGGGCCTGGAGAGACCCAGTACTTC
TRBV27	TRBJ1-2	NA	CATSSQGGEGYTF	TGTGCCACCAGCTCTCAGGGAGGGGAGGGCTACACCTTC
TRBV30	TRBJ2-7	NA	CAWTSKPPLSYEQYF	TGTGCCTGGACTTCAAAGCCCCCTCTCTCCTACGAGCAGTACTTC
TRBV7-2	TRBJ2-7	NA	CASSLQGGYEQYF	TGTGCCAGCAGCTTGCAGGGTGGTTACGAGCAGTACTTC
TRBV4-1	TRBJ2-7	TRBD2	CASSPALLAGVGEQYF	TGCGCCAGCAGCCCAGCTTTACTAGCGGGAGTTGGCGAGCAGTACTTC
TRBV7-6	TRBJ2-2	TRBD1	CASSLISPQGPTGELFF	TGTGCCAGCAGCTTAATATCACCACAGGGGCCGACCGGGGAGCTGTTTTTT
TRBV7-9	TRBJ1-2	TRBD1	CASSLAQGNYGYTF	TGTGCCAGCAGCTTAGCACAGGGGAACTATGGCTACACCTTC
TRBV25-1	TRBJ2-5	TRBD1	CASSDHGQGVAETQYF	TGTGCCAGCAGTGATCACGGACAGGGGGTTGCGGAGACCCAGTACTTC